The 20 T cell receptor beta chains listed next were all sequenced from one sample in a study of response to subunit inactivated influenza vaccine. TCRdb analysed the RT-PCR reads with MiXCR anew, one entry per CDR3 protein. The sample consists of about 540,000 distinct CDR3 sequences, approximately 15% of them appearing once. This sample comprised PBMCs from blood, obtained 11 to 12 days after vaccination. Receptors were obtained from a man aged 45-60 years who received an inactivated influenza vaccine.

In this sample, this clonotype turned up a few times. The chain is built from TRBV20-1 and TRBJ2-7, with 9 positions matching TRBD2. CDR1 is DFQATT, CDR2 SNEGSKA, per germline (reference sequence). The CDR3 contains 17 residues. V was pared by 3 bases and J by 3 bases, with 15 bases of the junction left unmatched. The CDR3 sequence: CSASGRSRGRALYEQYF. DNA of the CDR3: TGCAGTGCTAGTGGCCGGTCGCGCGGGAGGGCCCTCTACGAGCAGTACTTC.

In its sample, this clonotype was seen a few times. V gene TRBV7-9 combines with J gene TRBJ2-5; 7 bases are shared with TRBD1. The germline CDR1 and CDR2 sequences are SEHNR and FQNEAQ (reference sequence). With 7 bases clipped from V and 3 bases from J, the junction kept 11 bases outside the gene matches. CDR3 length equals 15 residues. CDR3 DNA sequence: TGTGCCAGCAACCCCTACAGGGGCCGTGAAGAGACCCAGTACTTC. Translation: CASNPYRGREETQYF.

The genes are TRBV6-1 and TRBJ2-3, with 8 bases lining up with TRBD1. Per germline, CDR1 MNHNS and CDR2 SASEGT. This CDR3 comprises 14 residues. With V trimmed by 5 bases and J by 5 bases, 6 bases remained unmatched. In DNA, the CDR3 is TGTGCCAGCAGTCCCACAGGGGGTGGAGATACGCAGTATTTT. It encodes CASSPTGGGDTQYF.

This clonotype occurred a few times. The chain is built from TRBV7-2 and TRBJ2-2; D may correspond to TRBD1 or TRBD2 (5 bases each). This CDR3 has 13 amino acids. With 5 bases removed from V and 6 bases from J, the gap between germline ends came to 10 bases. The germline CDR1 and CDR2 sequences are SGHTA and FQGNSA. CDR3 residues: CASSTGSAGELFF. The CDR3 DNA follows: TGTGCCAGCAGCACAGGTAGCGCCGGGGAGCTGTTTTTT.

The table lists this clonotype with a few counts. The chain links TRBV4-3 to TRBJ1-3; no firm D call. The CDR3 is 13 amino acids. V was pared by 2 bases and J by 8 bases, with 10 bases between. In germline, CDR1 is LGHNA, CDR2 YSLEER. The CDR3 sequence: CASSQRLRDTIYF. The CDR3 nucleotides read TGCGCCAGCAGCCAACGTCTGAGGGACACCATATATTTT.

V gene TRBV7-6 combines with J gene TRBJ2-5; TRBD2 is a possible D gene (6 bases). V was cut by 5 bases and J by 5 bases, with 12 bases left in between. CDR3 size: 13 residues. Per germline, CDR1 SGHVS and CDR2 FNYEAQ. CDR3 coding DNA: TGTGCCAGCAGCGCCGGACTAAAGGAGACCCAGTACTTC. Translation gives CASSAGLKETQYF.

This clonotype has a handful of counts. This chain joins TRBV10-3 and TRBJ1-5; D ambiguous. The CDR3 extends over 18 amino acids. The germline V and J ends were trimmed by 6 bases and 1 base, with 22 bases remaining between them. CDR1 is ENHRY, CDR2 SYGVKD, per germline. Written as DNA, the CDR3 is TGTGCCATCAGGGGAACGGAAAAAGAGGGTTGGAGCAATCAGCCCCAGCATTTT. Translation: CAIRGTEKEGWSNQPQHF.

The chain carries TRBV6-1 and TRBJ2-3; the D call may be TRBD1 or TRBD2 (5 bases each). CDR1 MNHNS and CDR2 SASEGT come from the germline V gene. With 6 bases removed from V and 4 bases from J, the gap between germline ends came to 14 bases. The CDR3 covers 14 residues. CDR3 sequence: CASSGTEKADTQYF. DNA of the CDR3: TGTGCCAGCAGCGGGACCGAAAAGGCAGATACGCAGTATTTT.

This clonotype was recorded a few times. The chain couples TRBV10-3 to TRBJ2-7, with 12 positions matching TRBD2. J was trimmed by 1 base and V by 5 bases; bases with no gene match: 6. Germline-derived CDR1 and CDR2 are ENHRY and SYGVKD. CDR3 length equals 16 residues. The CDR3 loop is CAISYGTSGPSYEQYF. The CDR3 region has the DNA TGTGCCATCAGTTATGGGACTAGCGGGCCTTCCTACGAGCAGTACTTC.

This clonotype was seen a single time. This could be a read error, since a much larger clone is one nucleotide away. The chain uses TRBV7-9 and TRBJ2-1; 7 bases are shared with TRBD2. This CDR3 is built from 13 residues. Germline V gene sequence: CDR1 SEHNR, CDR2 FQNEAQ (reference sequence). The CDR3 reads CASSPELANEHFF. CDR3 DNA: TGTGCCAGCAGCCCCGAACTAGCGAATGAGCACTTCTTC.

This clonotype was counted a few times. The chain couples TRBV14 to TRBJ2-3; D gene ambiguous. Germline CDR1 is SGHDN and CDR2 is FVKESK. CDR3 length: 17 amino acids. V lost 0 bases to trimming and J lost 0 bases, with 13 bases between them. This chain's CDR3 is CASSQDLSVASTDTQYF. The CDR3 bases are TGTGCCAGCAGCCAAGATCTCAGCGTGGCTAGCACAGATACGCAGTATTTT.

The chain links TRBV14 to TRBJ2-2; D perhaps matches TRBD2 (6 bases). V lost 4 bases, J lost 1 base, and 19 bases lay in between. Germline-derived CDR1 and CDR2 are SGHDN and FVKESK. This CDR3 is built from 18 residues. CDR3 nucleotide sequence: TGTGCCAGCAGCCTCCGGCTCACGGGGACTCTGAACACCGGGGAGCTGTTTTTT. Translation: CASSLRLTGTLNTGELFF.

The rearrangement joins TRBV4-3 to TRBJ2-1; perhaps TRBD1 as D (6 bases). Germline-derived CDR1 and CDR2 are LGHNA and YSLEER. The CDR3 totals 18 residues. V was trimmed by 0 bases and J by 2 bases, leaving 17 bases between them. DNA of the CDR3: TGCGCCAGCAGCCAAGAGTTGTATGCAGGGGTGCCCTACAATGAGCAGTTCTTC. It is translated as CASSQELYAGVPYNEQFF.

This chain uses TRBV11-2 with TRBJ1-2; a possible D gene is TRBD1 (5 bases). From germline, CDR1 is SGHAT and CDR2 FQNNGV. The CDR3 length is 13 residues. V was pared by 4 bases and J by 8 bases, with 14 bases between. CDR3 nucleotide sequence: TGTGCCAGCAGCTCCGGGGGAGGCTTGGGCTACACCTTC. It translates to CASSSGGGLGYTF.

The chain is built from TRBV10-3 and TRBJ2-5; weak D call: TRBD1 (5 bases). The V end was cut by 8 bases, the J end by 2 bases, with 15 bases between. Germline loops: CDR1 ENHRY, CDR2 SYGVKD. CDR3 length: 14 amino acids. This CDR3 reads CAIAPGALQETQYF. CDR3 sequence (DNA): TGTGCCATCGCCCCTGGGGCACTACAAGAGACCCAGTACTTC.

V and J are TRBV4-1 and TRBJ1-4; D unclear. CDR3 size: 15 residues. The V gene lost 5 bases and the J gene lost 5 bases, with 15 bases spanning the gap. Per the germline V gene, CDR1 is MGHRA and CDR2 is YSYEKL. The CDR3 DNA sequence: TGCGCCAGCAGCTCCCTACTTCGCCTAAATGAAAAACTGTTTTTT. Encoded protein: CASSSLLRLNEKLFF.

Many counts were recorded for this clonotype. J is TRBJ2-5 and V is TRBV24-1; 7 nucleotides line up with TRBD1. The trim removed 9 bases at V and 5 bases at J, leaving 8 bases unmatched. The CDR3 runs to 13 residues. From germline, CDR1 is KGHDR and CDR2 SFDVKD. CDR3 sequence: CATGSGTDETQYF. The CDR3 DNA is TGTGCCACCGGATCTGGGACAGATGAGACCCAGTACTTC.

This chain joins TRBV6-2 or TRBV6-3 and TRBJ2-3; D is perhaps TRBD2 (6 bases). Germline V CDR1 and CDR2: MNHEY, SVGEGT. This CDR3 has 13 residues. V was clipped by 8 bases and J by 7 bases, with 16 bases between them. The DNA of the CDR3 is TGTGCCAGCTATCACGGCGGGGCACATACGCAGTATTTT. It specifies CASYHGGAHTQYF.

This clonotype was counted a few times. V is TRBV20-1 and J is TRBJ1-1; the match to TRBD1 covers 8 bases. Per germline, CDR1 DFQATT and CDR2 SNEGSKA (reference sequence). The V and J ends lost 6 bases and 1 base, in that order; junction bases with no gene match: 7. CDR3 size: 14 residues. Written as DNA, the CDR3 is TGCAGTGCAGTACAGGGGGTTAGGAACACTGAAGCTTTCTTT. Translating gives CSAVQGVRNTEAFF.

The chain carries TRBV6-6 and TRBJ2-7; D gene uncertain. CDR1 is MNHNY, CDR2 SVGAGI, per germline (reference sequence). This CDR3 has 12 amino acids. CDR3 protein: CALGRKSYEQYF. The CDR3 DNA is TGTGCGCTTGGGCGGAAGTCCTACGAGCAGTACTTC.